The next 3 T cell receptor beta chains were all read from a single sample in a study of OX40 agonist ivuxolimab in advanced cancers. Libraries were prepared by immunoSEQ multiplex PCR; TCRdb keeps only in-frame clonotypes and omits some of them. Here the sample spans some 35,000 clones, 70% to 90% being singletons. This material consisted of CD4+ or CD8+ T cells sorted from blood, taken in a trial of the OX40 agonist ivuxolimab. Receptor source: an adult with an advanced solid tumor such as melanoma, head and neck, liver or kidney cancer.

CDR3: CASSPLRTEQFF. CDR3 DNA: TGTGCCAGCAGCCCCCTTAGGACAGAGCAGTTCTTC. The chain joins TRBV7-2 to TRBJ2-1, with a weak D call TRBD1 (5 bases). CDR1 is SGHTA and CDR2 is FQGNSA in the germline V gene. Trimming left V 5 bases short and J 10 bases short, with 12 bases between. The CDR3 totals 12 residues. The variable domain in full, completed from reference TRBV7-2 and TRBJ2-1, reads GAGVSQSPSNKVTEKGKDVELRCDPISGHTALYWYRQSLGQGLEFLIYFQGNSAPDKSGLPSDRFSAERTGGSVSTLTIQRTQQEDSAVYLCASSPLRTEQFFGPGTRLTVL.

In the case of this clone: The conserved phenylalanine or tryptophan is not found at the CDR3 terminus, so this likely reflects a read error. It is unclear where the CDR3 begins or ends on the DNA, so no DNA is shown, and the CDR3 is as TCRdb lists it. The chain is built from TRBV6-1 and TRBJ1-6. Counting both end residues, the CDR3 totals 10 amino acids. Germline assignment: CDR1 MNHNS and CDR2 SASEGT. CDR3 sequence reads: CASSYPPGRS.

V is TRBV7-3 and J is TRBJ2-5; possible D gene TRBD2, 5 bases. Germline CDR1 and CDR2: SGHTA and FQGTGA. The CDR3 totals 17 residues. The V end was cut by 3 bases, the J end by 7 bases, with 24 bases between. CDR3 amino acids: CASSFTRLTTGSGTQYF. The CDR3 bases are TGTGCCAGCAGCTTTACACGATTGACTACGGGGTCGGGGACCCAGTACTTC.